Detailed here is one T cell receptor beta chain. Its antigen is unknown. No base quality values were provided; no much bigger clone lies one nucleotide off. This sample was included in a study of technical replicates of blood from a handful of donors (dated by TCRdb to 2017 to 2019). Libraries were constructed by the immunoSEQ multiplex PCR assay. TCRdb provides this immuneACCESS table in a form limited to in-frame rearrangements. Some clones are lacking; in checked studies, under half of them reflect an unresolved V gene, and why the rest are absent is not known. The sample table contains some 99,000 clones; only one count was recorded for approximately 95% of them. Roughly 0.21% of the sample belongs to the ten largest clones. The CDR3, from cysteine to phenylalanine, totals 15 residues. Of all the DNA, just the CDR3 is kept, 45 bases in frame from base 1. Via the germline V gene, CDR1 is MDHEN and CDR2 SYDVKM. Trimming leaves V shorter by 10 bases and J shorter by 6 bases, with the junction holding 12 bases beyond the gene matches.

The chain uses TRBV28 and TRBJ1-4, with 9 bases in between that match TRBD1. Sequenced material: T cells isolated from PBMCs. The clonotype originates from a human donor in good health. The nucleotide sequence reads as follows: TGTGCCATCAGGAGACAGGGGGTTTTAGATGAAAAACTGTTTTTT. Translated, this is CAIRRQGVLDEKLFF.